Listed below are T cell receptor beta chains from one sample, sequenced in a study of blood T cell repertoires in COVID-19. Generated by immunoSEQ multiplex PCR, the TCRdb table keeps only in-frame clones and is missing some. Of roughly 67,000 clones in the sample, 93% are singletons; the top ten hold roughly 3%. The sequenced material came from peripheral blood. Receptor source: a man between 65 and 85 years old with active COVID-19. Each CDR3 is given with its conserved first and last residue. D genes are given only for firm matches. Not all rows give a size; the values are once, few, many and, for expanded clones, a class.

d_call j_call v_call clone_size cdr3_aa cdr3_nt
TRBD1 TRBJ1-2 TRBV7-9 . CASRTEQGFSTF TGTGCCAGCAGGACTGAACAGGGGTTTAGCACCTTC
. TRBJ2-3 TRBV10-3 once CAISPSGAYTDTQYF TGTGCCATCAGTCCGTCTGGAGCCTACACAGATACGCAGTATTTT
TRBD1 TRBJ1-2 TRBV6-5 . CASSYGQGVGYGYTF TGTGCCAGCAGTTACGGACAGGGGGTCGGGTATGGCTACACCTTC
TRBD1 TRBJ2-7 TRBV6-5 . CASAARDRGYEQYF TGTGCCAGCGCCGCAAGGGACAGGGGCTACGAGCAGTACTTC
TRBD1 TRBJ1-2 TRBV6-5 . CASSPGQVNYGYTF TGTGCCAGCAGTCCAGGACAGGTTAACTATGGCTACACCTTC
TRBD1 TRBJ2-3 TRBV5-1 . CASSQGGGTQYF TGCGCCAGCAGCCAAGGGGGCGGTACGCAGTATTTT
. TRBJ1-1 TRBV3-1/TRBV3-2 . CASSQWGEPEAFF TGTGCCAGCAGCCAGTGGGGCGAGCCTGAAGCTTTCTTT
TRBD1 TRBJ2-4 TRBV5-1 . CASSLDRVENIQYF TGCGCCAGCAGCCTGGACAGGGTGGAAAACATTCAGTACTTC
. TRBJ2-3 TRBV4-1 . CASSPYGLTDTQYF TGCGCCAGCAGCCCCTACGGACTAACTGATACGCAGTATTTT
. TRBJ1-1 TRBV7-9 . CASSLRLNTEAFF TGTGCCAGCAGCCTAAGATTGAACACTGAAGCTTTCTTT
TRBD2 TRBJ2-1 TRBV7-2 . CASSLAGGGAYNEQFF TGTGCCAGCAGCTTAGCGGGCGGGGGGGCGTACAATGAGCAGTTCTTC
TRBD1 TRBJ1-1 TRBV29-1 . CSVVDRGPEAFF TGCAGCGTTGTGGACAGGGGGCCTGAAGCTTTCTTT
. TRBJ1-1 TRBV15 . CATSRDLFEAFF TGTGCCACCAGCAGAGATCTTTTTGAAGCTTTCTTT
. TRBJ1-6 TRBV7-9 . CASTDVQGFSPLHF TGTGCCAGCACCGACGTCCAGGGTTTTTCACCCCTCCACTTT
TRBD1 TRBJ2-7 TRBV3-1/TRBV3-2 . CASSPHPGQGAGEQYF TGTGCCAGCAGCCCCCACCCGGGACAGGGGGCGGGGGAGCAGTACTTC
. TRBJ2-3 TRBV18 once CASLFGGRKDTQYF TGTGCCAGCCTCTTCGGGGGGCGGAAAGATACGCAGTATTTT
TRBD1 TRBJ2-5 TRBV5-6 . CASSLDRGGETQYF TGTGCCAGCAGCTTGGACAGGGGTGGCGAGACCCAGTACTTC
TRBD1 TRBJ1-2 TRBV11-3 . CASSRTGGMFGYTF TGTGCCAGCAGCCGGACAGGGGGGATGTTTGGCTACACCTTC
. TRBJ2-1 TRBV28 . CASSLGGRNEQFF TGTGCCAGCAGTTTAGGGGGGAGAAATGAGCAGTTCTTC
. TRBJ2-7 TRBV27 . CASSSLGSLAYEQYF TGTGCCAGCAGTTCCCTGGGGAGCCTCGCCTACGAGCAGTACTTC
TRBD2 TRBJ2-7 TRBV19 once CASTYSRGGSYEQYF TGTGCCAGTACCTACTCGCGGGGGGGTTCCTACGAGCAGTACTTC
TRBD1 TRBJ1-5 TRBV6-2/TRBV6-3 . CASSYGQGINQPQHF TGTGCCAGCAGTTACGGACAGGGGATCAATCAGCCCCAGCATTTT
. TRBJ2-2 TRBV7-2 . CASSLAWGVGELFF TGTGCCAGCAGCTTAGCCTGGGGAGTGGGGGAGCTGTTTTTT
. TRBJ1-3 TRBV29-1 . CSVVRGTGNTIYF TGCAGCGTTGTAAGGGGTACTGGAAACACCATATATTTT
. TRBJ1-4 TRBV11-2 . CASSLTSTGWASTNEKLFF TGTGCCAGCAGCCTGACCTCGACAGGTTGGGCCTCAACTAATGAAAAACTGTTTTTT
TRBD1 TRBJ2-1 TRBV19 once CASSTKDRASYNEQFF TGTGCCAGTAGTACGAAGGACAGGGCCTCCTACAATGAGCAGTTCTTC
TRBD1 TRBJ1-3 TRBV5-4 . CASSVQGTLPGNTIYF TGTGCCAGCAGCGTACAGGGGACGCTCCCTGGAAACACCATATATTTT
. TRBJ2-6 TRBV2 . CASSRWTPSSGANVLTF TGTGCCAGCAGTAGATGGACACCTAGCTCTGGGGCCAACGTCCTGACTTTC
. TRBJ2-7 TRBV5-1 . CASSWSYSKSSYEQYF TGCGCCAGCAGCTGGTCCTACTCGAAGAGCTCCTACGAGCAGTACTTC
TRBD1 TRBJ1-2 TRBV28 . CASSLRDRGSEGYTF TGTGCCAGCAGTTTAAGAGACAGGGGATCGGAGGGCTACACCTTC
. TRBJ2-3 TRBV6-5 . CASRAPGGTQYF TGTGCCAGCAGAGCCCCTGGAGGTACGCAGTATTTT
. TRBJ2-5 TRBV11-2 . CASRISGELGETQYF TGTGCCAGCAGGATCTCAGGCGAACTAGGGGAGACCCAGTACTTC
TRBD1 TRBJ1-1 TRBV25-1 few CASSEGQGRGEAFF TGTGCCAGCAGTGAGGGACAGGGTAGAGGTGAAGCTTTCTTT